A single sample is the source of the 24 T cell receptor beta chains below, sequenced in a study of vaccination and CD4 T cells after COVID-19. Treatment: approximately 9-day PBMC culture with coronavirus spike peptide pools or control peptides (ViraFEST assay). Cultured CD4+ T-cell DNA underwent Oncomine TCR Beta short-read sequencing. TCRdb analysed the PCR reads with MiXCR anew, one entry per CDR3 protein. The table shows about 19,000 distinct CDR3 sequences, with approximately 22% occurring only once. These TCRs' antigens remain unknown. The sample taken for sequencing was cultured CD4+ T cells from blood. These receptor sequences come from a human donor with COVID-19.

This chain joins TRBV6-1 and TRBJ2-1; 10 bases line up with TRBD1. V trimming: 8 bases; J trimming: 4 bases; junction bases outside the gene matches: 8. The germline gives CDR1 MNHNS, CDR2 SASEGT. The CDR3 is 15 amino acids. The CDR3 DNA reads TGTGCCAGCTCTGTAACGGGACAGGGGTACAATGAGCAGTTCTTC. This sequence encodes CASSVTGQGYNEQFF.

V is TRBV27 and J is TRBJ1-6; D remains ambiguous. CDR1 MNHEY and CDR2 SMNVEV come from the germline V gene (reference sequence). V lost 6 bases and J 10 bases, leaving 10 bases between the germline ends. The length of the CDR3 is 12 residues. CDR3 in DNA: TGTGCCAGCAGGACGACCGGATCACCCCTCCACTTT. The encoded protein is CASRTTGSPLHF.

This sequence joins TRBV2 and TRBJ1-1; 11 bases are shared with TRBD1. This CDR3 region has 14 residues. CDR1 is SNHLY, CDR2 FYNNEI, per germline. The trim removed 6 bases at V and 7 bases at J, leaving 7 bases unmatched. In DNA form, the CDR3 reads TGTGCCAGCAGCGGACAGGGGGCTATAGGTGAAGCTTTCTTT. It encodes CASSGQGAIGEAFF.

This clonotype came up a few times. The chain links TRBV5-1 to TRBJ1-1; TRBD1 aligns across 7 bases. This CDR3 spans 14 amino acids. Per germline, CDR1 SGHRS and CDR2 YFSETQ. V lost 4 bases to trimming and J lost 1 base; unmatched junction nucleotides: 4. In nucleotides, the CDR3 is TGCGCCAGCAGCCAGGGACAGACGAACACTGAAGCTTTCTTT. The encoded protein is CASSQGQTNTEAFF.

This clonotype was observed a few times. The chain uses TRBV6-2 or TRBV6-3 and TRBJ2-2, with D unresolved. Trimming removed 5 bases from V and 0 bases from J, with 7 bases in between. The CDR3 consists of 14 residues. Germline V gene lookup returns CDR1 MNHEY and CDR2 SVGEGT. The CDR3 sequence is CASSRPPNTGELFF. The DNA for the CDR3 is TGTGCCAGCAGTCGACCCCCGAACACCGGGGAGCTGTTTTTT.

The chain has TRBV2 and TRBJ1-4; no firm D call. The germline V and J ends were trimmed by 2 bases and 13 bases, with 17 bases remaining between them. In germline, CDR1 is SNHLY, CDR2 FYNNEI. This CDR3 is built from 14 residues. This CDR3 is CASSETGQSPGLFF. CDR3 bases: TGTGCCAGCAGTGAAACGGGCCAGAGCCCGGGACTGTTTTTT.

A few counts support this clonotype. The chain's CDR3 is CASSLSGGRSSNQPQHF. The CDR3 region has the DNA TGTGCCAGCAGCTTAAGTGGGGGTAGGAGTAGCAATCAGCCCCAGCATTTT. This chain connects TRBV7-9 to TRBJ1-5, with D perhaps matching TRBD1 (5 bases). CDR1 is SEHNR and CDR2 is FQNEAQ in the germline V gene (reference sequence). Trimming took off 2 bases at V and 0 bases at J, with 14 bases between the two ends. This CDR3 contains 17 residues.

The rearrangement uses TRBV7-8 and TRBJ1-2, with TRBD1 identical over 9 bases. Germline CDR1 SGHVS, CDR2 FQNEAQ. V dropped 5 bases and J dropped 4; count of bases not matched to a gene: 5. The CDR3 length is 14 residues. CDR3 nucleotides: TGTGCCAGCAGCCCAGACAGGGGGGCCTATGGCTACACCTTC. Translated: CASSPDRGAYGYTF.

This clonotype was observed a handful of times. The chain couples TRBV11-3 to TRBJ1-1; D is undetermined. This CDR3 region has 16 residues. CDR1 is SGHNT and CDR2 is YENEEA in the germline V gene. V was trimmed by 2 bases and J by 3 bases, leaving 16 bases between them. CDR3 sequence reads: CASSLQTPNIYTEAFF. As DNA, the CDR3 is TGTGCCAGCAGCTTACAGACCCCGAATATATACACTGAAGCTTTCTTT.

Only a few counts were recorded for this clonotype. This chain uses TRBV7-2 with TRBJ2-1, with 10 nucleotides matching TRBD2. With V trimmed by 5 bases and J by 10 bases, 11 bases remained unmatched. Germline CDR1 is SGHTA and CDR2 is FQGNSA. The CDR3 spans 15 residues. CDR3 bases: TGTGCCAGCAGCCAGGCTACTAGCGGGGTTGGAGAGCAGTTCTTC. It yields the protein CASSQATSGVGEQFF.

This clonotype was recorded only once. The chain links TRBV20-1 to TRBJ2-4; 13 nucleotides match TRBD2. This CDR3 comprises 16 residues. CDR1 and CDR2 from the germline V gene are DFQATT and SNEGSKA (reference sequence). Germline trimming cut 3 bases from V and 15 bases from J; bases unmatched to any gene: 17. The CDR3 DNA sequence: TGCAGTGCTAGCCCCTCGACTAGCGGGGGGTCCGCCGGATGGTACTTC. It translates to CSASPSTSGGSAGWYF.

This clonotype has more than one count but fewer than ten. The chain couples TRBV7-2 to TRBJ2-1; 8 nucleotides align to TRBD2. The CDR3 extends over 17 amino acids. Germline V gene data show CDR1 as SGHTA and CDR2 as FQGNSA. V was clipped by 2 bases and J by 0 bases; unmatched bases: 6. CDR3 in amino acids: CASSLLAGPSSYNEQFF. Here the CDR3 DNA reads TGTGCCAGCAGCTTACTAGCGGGCCCGAGCTCCTACAATGAGCAGTTCTTC.

The table lists this clonotype with a few counts. The CDR3 DNA reads TGTGCCAGCTCACCAGGTAGGGACAATCAGCCCCAGCATTTT. This codes for CASSPGRDNQPQHF. The V gene is TRBV18, the J gene TRBJ1-5, with no clear D. Trimming left V 2 bases short and J 3 bases short, with 8 bases between. The CDR3 extends over 14 amino acids. Germline V gene lookup returns CDR1 KGHSH and CDR2 LQKENI.

This clonotype was seen a few times. The V gene is TRBV12-3 or TRBV12-4, the J gene TRBJ1-5, with D perhaps matching TRBD1 (6 bases). This CDR3 has 15 residues. Trimming shortened V by 3 bases and J by 3 bases, and 12 bases separated the two germline ends. This chain's CDR3 is CASSFSQGANQPQHF. DNA for the CDR3: TGTGCCAGCAGTTTTTCACAGGGAGCCAATCAGCCCCAGCATTTT.

The table lists this clonotype with a few counts. The chain uses TRBV25-1 and TRBJ2-3; D may be TRBD2 (7 bases). Germline CDR1 is MGHDK and CDR2 is SYGVNS. The CDR3 is made up of 14 amino acids. V lost 5 bases, J lost 1 base, and 10 bases lay in between. The CDR3 loop reads CASSKGGGTDTQYF. CDR3 coding DNA: TGTGCCAGCAGTAAAGGGGGGGGCACAGATACGCAGTATTTT.

This clonotype has only a few counts. The chain has TRBV5-4 and TRBJ2-7; the D is unclear. Trimming took off 4 bases at V and 5 bases at J, with 10 bases between the two ends. Germline V lookup: CDR1 SGHNT, CDR2 YYREEE (reference sequence). The CDR3 has 12 residues. The CDR3 DNA is TGTGCCAGCAGCCCCGGGCCTAACGAGCAGTACTTC. Translating it yields CASSPGPNEQYF.

The chain recombines TRBV11-3 with TRBJ2-2; D unresolved. The CDR3 covers 15 residues. The V and J ends lost 3 bases and 7 bases respectively, with 15 bases between them. CDR1 and CDR2 (germline): SGHNT, YENEEA. This chain's CDR3 is CASSFRRFQGGELFF. In nucleotides, the CDR3 is TGTGCCAGCAGCTTCCGACGGTTTCAAGGCGGGGAGCTGTTTTTT.

The V and J genes are TRBV29-1 and TRBJ2-3; 9 bases are a match to TRBD2. Looked up from germline, CDR1 is SQVTM and CDR2 is ANQGSEA. CDR3 size: 16 residues. The J segment lost 5 bases and the V segment lost 5 bases, leaving 14 bases of the junction unmatched. The CDR3: CSVRITRGGGIDTQYF. CDR3 sequence (DNA): TGCAGCGTTCGTATTACCCGCGGGGGGGGAATAGATACGCAGTATTTT.

By share of the sample, this clonotype is medium-sized. The CDR3 loop reads CSAWRGTGGTGNQPQHF. The CDR3 region has the DNA TGCAGTGCATGGAGGGGGACAGGGGGCACGGGCAATCAGCCCCAGCATTTT. This rearrangement joins TRBV20-1 to TRBJ1-5; 12 bases fit TRBD1. This CDR3 is 17 amino acids long. Germline V lookup: CDR1 DFQATT, CDR2 SNEGSKA (reference sequence). V trimming: 6 bases; J trimming: 2 bases; junction bases outside the gene matches: 11.

The V and J genes are TRBV7-9 and TRBJ2-3; the D is unclear. The CDR3 totals 13 residues. The germline V gene encodes CDR1 SEHNR and CDR2 FQNEAQ (reference sequence). The V gene lost 4 bases and the J gene lost 1 base, with 6 bases spanning the gap. Here the CDR3 reads CASSSAGTDTQYF. In nucleotides, the CDR3 is TGTGCCAGCAGCTCGGCTGGCACAGATACGCAGTATTTT.

This clonotype was observed a few times. The chain employs TRBV5-5 and TRBJ1-6; 11 bases match TRBD1. Germline V gene sequence: CDR1 SGHKS, CDR2 YYEKEE (reference sequence). The CDR3 is 18 amino acids. V lost 2 bases, J lost 6 bases, and 10 bases stayed unmatched. The CDR3 coding sequence is TGTGCCAGCAGCTTTTACCCGGGACAGGGGGTATCTAATTCACCCCTCCACTTT. Amino acids: CASSFYPGQGVSNSPLHF. The full variable domain, with the rest looked up from reference TRBV5-5 and TRBJ1-6, is DAGVTQSPTHLIKTRGQQVTLRCSPISGHKSVSWYQQVLGQGPQFIFQYYEKEERGRGNFPDRFSARQFPNYSSELNVNALLLGDSALYLCASSFYPGQGVSNSPLHFGNGTRLTVT.

The gene calls are TRBV20-1 and TRBJ2-2; no reliable D call. Germline-derived CDR1 and CDR2 are DFQATT and SNEGSKA (reference sequence). CDR3 length equals 12 residues. V lost 4 bases and J 4 bases, leaving 7 bases between the germline ends. The CDR3 DNA sequence: TGCAGTGCTACCCATCCCACCGGGGAGCTGTTTTTT. As protein: CSATHPTGELFF.

This clonotype has just a few counts. This rearrangement joins TRBV28 to TRBJ1-2; 11 positions agree with TRBD1. V dropped 5 bases and J dropped 8; count of bases not matched to a gene: 4. The CDR3 runs 13 residues. Germline V lookup: CDR1 MDHEN, CDR2 SYDVKM. DNA for the CDR3: TGTGCCAGCAGTGGACAGGGGGCTTGGGGCTACACCTTC. Translated, it gives CASSGQGAWGYTF.

The chain recombines TRBV12-3 or TRBV12-4 with TRBJ2-1, with 10 bases matching TRBD2. After removal of 6 bases from V and 2 bases from J, the junction contained 4 bases not matched to a gene. The CDR3 is made up of 15 amino acids. In DNA, the CDR3 is TGTGCCAGCAGGAACCTAGCGGGGGCCTACAATGAGCAGTTCTTC. Its protein product is CASRNLAGAYNEQFF.